These 18 T cell receptor beta chains were all obtained from the same sample, sequenced in a study of shared clonotypes between healthy human individuals. Data came from immunoSEQ multiplex PCR; TCRdb stores just in-frame clones and leaves some out. The data contain approximately 740,000 clones, approximately 74% of them singletons. Sequenced: memory CD4+ T cells sorted from blood. The subset is: CD45RA-negative fraction. The receptor set was obtained from a woman in her twenties or thirties in good health.

V gene TRBV10-2 combines with J gene TRBJ2-2, with 7 positions matching TRBD1. The junction had 5 bases not matched to a gene; V was cut back by 5 bases and J by 5 bases. Germline assignment: CDR1 WSHSY and CDR2 SAAADI. This CDR3 is built from 14 residues. This chain's CDR3 is CASSKDRITGELFF. DNA for the CDR3: TGCGCCAGCAGTAAGGACAGGATAACCGGGGAGCTGTTTTTT.

The CDR3 is CASSPRRLAGSGAYNEQFF. CDR3 DNA sequence: TGTGCCAGCAGCCCCCGCAGGCTAGCGGGAAGTGGGGCCTACAATGAGCAGTTCTTC. This sequence joins TRBV28 and TRBJ2-1, with TRBD2 identical over 9 bases. The CDR3 loop spans 19 amino acids. Trimming cost V 6 bases and J 2 bases; bases outside gene matches: 17. Germline CDR1 and CDR2: MDHEN and SYDVKM.

The gene calls are TRBV6-6 and TRBJ2-7, with 12 bases aligning to TRBD2. Trimming at V came to 4 bases and at J to 0 bases, leaving 4 bases not matched to a gene. Germline values: CDR1 MNHNY, CDR2 SVGAGI (reference sequence). The CDR3 contains 16 residues. Written as DNA, the CDR3 is TGTGCCAGCAGTTTGGCGACTAGCGGGAGCTCCTACGAGCAGTACTTC. Its translation: CASSLATSGSSYEQYF.

The V and J genes are TRBV4-1 and TRBJ2-5; 14 nucleotides align to TRBD2. The germline gives CDR1 MGHRA, CDR2 YSYEKL. The CDR3 is 19 residues long. The junction had 15 bases not matched to a gene; V was cut back by 4 bases and J by 5 bases. CDR3: CASSLEGTSGSLGHETQYF. The DNA for the CDR3 is TGCGCCAGCAGCCTGGAGGGGACTAGCGGGAGTTTAGGCCACGAGACCCAGTACTTC.

V is TRBV28 and J is TRBJ2-2; the D is unclear. This CDR3 has 13 amino acids. The V end lost 7 bases, the J end lost 1 base, and 7 bases lay between the germline ends. Germline V gives CDR1 MDHEN, CDR2 SYDVKM. The CDR3 DNA reads as TGTGCCAGCATTTACAGGAACACCGGGGAGCTGTTTTTT. Its protein product is CASIYRNTGELFF.

This clone was seen a handful of times. The chain is built from TRBV28 and TRBJ2-7, with D perhaps being TRBD1 or TRBD2 (5 bases each). This CDR3 region has 13 residues. Germline lookup yields CDR1 MDHEN and CDR2 SYDVKM. Trimming stripped 6 bases from V and 6 bases from J, with 15 bases between. CDR3 coding DNA: TGTGCCAGCAGGTTCCTAGGGGAGCGCGAGCAGTACTTC. Residues: CASRFLGEREQYF.

This clone was seen a handful of times. The V gene is TRBV25-1, the J gene TRBJ1-2; 11 nucleotides line up with TRBD1. CDR1 is MGHDK, CDR2 SYGVNS, per germline. J gave up 2 bases and V 6 bases, and 8 bases lay outside the gene matches. The CDR3 is made up of 16 amino acids. The CDR3, as DNA: TGTGCCAGCAGCCCACCCGGGACAGGGGGAAACTATGGCTACACCTTC. Protein product: CASSPPGTGGNYGYTF.

V gene TRBV7-3 combines with J gene TRBJ2-2, with D hard to call. V was cut by 0 bases and J by 2 bases, with 10 bases left in between. Germline values: CDR1 SGHTA, CDR2 FQGTGA. The CDR3 runs 16 residues. CDR3 sequence reads: CASSLTGPQNTGELFF. The CDR3 nucleotides read TGTGCCAGCAGCTTAACGGGTCCCCAAAACACCGGGGAGCTGTTTTTT.

This clone was detected a few times. This chain joins TRBV18 and TRBJ2-3, with D perhaps TRBD2 (5 bases). The CDR3 spans 13 residues. Germline CDR1 reads KGHSH; CDR2 reads LQKENI. V shed 4 bases and J shed 5 bases, with 10 bases lying between them. CDR3 sequence: CASSRAARDTQYF. DNA for the CDR3: TGTGCCAGCTCACGAGCGGCCAGAGATACGCAGTATTTT.

V is TRBV30 and J is TRBJ2-5; tentative D call: TRBD1 (5 bases). The CDR3 spans 12 residues. Germline V gene data show CDR1 as GTSNPN and CDR2 as SVGIG (reference sequence). V lost 5 bases, J lost 1 base, and 8 bases lay in between. This CDR3 reads CAWQTAQETQYF. The CDR3 DNA reads TGTGCCTGGCAGACAGCCCAAGAGACCCAGTACTTC.

The gene calls are TRBV14 and TRBJ2-5; D not certain. This CDR3 is built from 12 residues. Trimming stripped 4 bases from V and 4 bases from J, with 7 bases between. The V gene's germline CDR1 is SGHDN and CDR2 FVKESK. The CDR3 here is CASSLFPETQYF. The CDR3 region has the DNA TGTGCCAGCAGCCTTTTCCCAGAGACCCAGTACTTC.

This clone came up a few times. The V gene is TRBV28, the J gene TRBJ2-2, with 11 bases aligning to TRBD2. The CDR3 contains 15 residues. Germline loops: CDR1 MDHEN, CDR2 SYDVKM. With V trimmed by 10 bases and J by 7 bases, 11 bases remained unmatched. The DNA for the CDR3 is TGTGCCACCACACACGGACTAGCGGGTATCGGGGAGCTGTTTTTT. It codes for CATTHGLAGIGELFF.

The V gene is TRBV5-6, the J gene TRBJ1-3; D not resolved. V lost 0 bases and J 0 bases, leaving 7 bases between the germline ends. Germline CDR1 is SGHDT and CDR2 is YYEEEE. The CDR3 extends over 15 amino acids. The CDR3 protein is CASSLVGNSGNTIYF. As DNA, the CDR3 is TGTGCCAGCAGCTTGGTTGGGAACTCTGGAAACACCATATATTTT.

This clone has more than one count but fewer than ten. V usage is TRBV5-1 and J usage is TRBJ2-3; D unresolved. This CDR3 has 15 amino acids. Trimming removed 4 bases from V and 1 base from J, with 13 bases in between. Germline CDR1 SGHRS, CDR2 YFSETQ. CDR3 in amino acids: CASSNVWSGTDTQYF. The CDR3 DNA is TGCGCCAGCAGCAACGTTTGGTCCGGCACAGATACGCAGTATTTT.

This clone was seen a handful of times. V and J are TRBV7-6 and TRBJ2-7; 10 bases match TRBD2. The junction had 3 bases not matched to a gene; V was cut back by 1 base and J by 6 bases. The CDR3 has 14 amino acids. Germline CDR1 is SGHVS and CDR2 is FNYEAQ. The CDR3 region is CASSLGLAGVEQYF. The CDR3 nucleotides read TGTGCCAGCAGCTTAGGGCTAGCGGGAGTCGAGCAGTACTTC.

Note on this clone: In the same sample, other DNA sequences code for this CDR3. J is TRBJ1-5 and V is TRBV6-5, with D perhaps matching TRBD1 (5 bases). The germline CDR1 and CDR2 sequences are MNHEY and SVGAGI. The CDR3 is 13 residues long. Deletions cut 6 bases from V and 4 bases from J, with 10 bases between. The DNA of the CDR3 is TGTGCCAGCAGCCGGGACGGGAATCAGCCCCAGCATTTT. Translating gives CASSRDGNQPQHF.

The V gene is TRBV29-1, the J gene TRBJ1-1, with TRBD1 as a possible D gene (5 bases). V lost 6 bases and J lost 7, with 15 bases in between. The germline V gene encodes CDR1 SQVTM and CDR2 ANQGSEA. The CDR3 extends over 12 amino acids. For the CDR3, the DNA is TGCAGCGTCGCGACGGACACATATGAAGCTTTCTTT. Translating gives CSVATDTYEAFF.

The chain employs TRBV18 and TRBJ1-1; D uncertain. The CDR3 length is 13 residues. Trimming removed 6 bases at V and 1 base at J, with 9 bases between. CDR1 and CDR2 (germline): KGHSH, LQKENI. In DNA form, the CDR3 reads TGTGCCAGCTCCCCTGATTCGAACACTGAAGCTTTCTTT. Amino acid sequence: CASSPDSNTEAFF.